Following are 9 T cell receptor beta chains from one sample sequenced in a study of human T cells and chemical hapten exposure. TCRdb re-called the RACE reads through MiXCR, storing one row per CDR3 protein. There are roughly 180,000 distinct CDR3 sequences in the sample; around 24% occur only once, and approximately 6.4% lies in the top ten. Noted time point: patch test 1, 2 weeks after DPC sensitization. Treatment of the sample: therapeutic diphenylcyclopropenone sensitization with weekly scalp DPC. Here the sequenced sample was whole blood, taken in connection with sensitization to the hapten diphenylcyclopropenone (DPC). The origin of the receptors is a woman in her forties or fifties with alopecia areata. Some clones in this sample may be carry-over from other donors' samples.

This clonotype was picked up a small number of times. The V call is TRBV20-1, the J call TRBJ2-3; TRBD2 aligns across 11 bases. V gave up 5 bases and J gave up 0 bases; unmatched junction bases: 10. Looked up from germline, CDR1 is DFQATT and CDR2 is SNEGSKA (reference sequence). This CDR3 spans 17 amino acids. CDR3 bases: TGCAGTGCTCATTCGAGCGGGACTAGCGGAAGCACAGATACGCAGTATTTT. Translation gives CSAHSSGTSGSTDTQYF.

This clonotype has just a few counts. This chain links TRBV15 with TRBJ2-2; TRBD2 might be the D (5 bases). Germline CDR1 and CDR2: LNHNV and YYDKDF (reference sequence). The CDR3 spans 17 residues. The ends were cut back, 0 bases at V and 1 base at J, with 12 bases in the middle. CDR3 residues: CATSRERVGENTGELFF. The CDR3 nucleotides read TGTGCCACCAGCAGAGAGCGCGTCGGGGAGAACACCGGGGAGCTGTTTTTT.

A few counts support this clonotype. The rearrangement links TRBV7-6 to TRBJ2-1; D is ambiguous. CDR1 is SGHVS and CDR2 is FNYEAQ in the germline V gene. The CDR3 has 15 amino acids. V was trimmed by 0 bases and J by 9 bases, leaving 15 bases between them. DNA of the CDR3: TGTGCCAGCAGCTTAGCCCCTCTTGGTGTATTTGAGCAGTTCTTC. Protein: CASSLAPLGVFEQFF.

This clonotype was counted only a few times. J is TRBJ1-5 and V is TRBV3-1, with D hard to call. This CDR3 has 15 residues. The V end lost 0 bases, the J end lost 9 bases, and 15 bases lay between the germline ends. Germline V gives CDR1 LGHDT, CDR2 YNNKEL (reference sequence). DNA of the CDR3: TGTGCCAGCAGCCAAGAGGCTGGCTTTGGGTGGCCCCAGCATTTT. Encoded protein: CASSQEAGFGWPQHF.

Remarks on this clonotype: At one end the junction does not follow the germline gene, possibly because of a read error. This chain joins TRBV9 and TRBJ1-1; 8 bases are a match to TRBD1. The CDR3 has 16 residues. Germline V lookup: CDR1 SGDLS, CDR2 YYNGEE. The CDR3 sequence: CVSSGSGGGPNTEAFF. Written as DNA, the CDR3 is TGTGTCAGCAGCGGCTCAGGGGGCGGCCCGAACACTGAAGCTTTCTTT.

This clonotype was seen only a few times. V is TRBV7-2 and J is TRBJ1-5, with a possible D match to TRBD1 (5 bases). The CDR3 contains 15 residues. Trimming took off 1 base at V and 3 bases at J, with 10 bases between the two ends. Germline V gives CDR1 SGHTA, CDR2 FQGNSA. The CDR3 reads CASSLGGEFNQPQHF. CDR3 nucleotides: TGTGCCAGCAGCTTAGGAGGGGAATTCAATCAGCCCCAGCATTTT.

This clonotype was counted only a few times. The chain recombines TRBV18 with TRBJ2-3; D might be TRBD1 (6 bases). V lost 1 base to trimming and J lost 2 bases, with 13 bases between them. CDR1 is KGHSH and CDR2 is LQKENI in the germline V gene. The CDR3 spans 16 residues. The CDR3 loop is CASSPRQVTITDTQYF. CDR3 nucleotides: TGTGCCAGCTCACCACGACAGGTCACCATCACAGATACGCAGTATTTT.

This chain joins TRBV29-1 and TRBJ2-6, with TRBD1 identical over 11 bases. V was pared by 4 bases and J by 2 bases, with 7 bases of the junction left unmatched. The CDR3 sequence is 17 residues long. Germline V CDR1 and CDR2: SQVTM, ANQGSEA. The DNA of the CDR3 is TGCAGCGTTGCCGGGACAGGGGGATCCGCTGGGGCCAACGTCCTGACTTTC. Its protein is CSVAGTGGSAGANVLTF.

This clonotype was counted only a few times. This chain's CDR3 is CASSSGLAGGPGEQFF. The CDR3 bases are TGCGCCAGCAGCTCGGGACTAGCGGGAGGGCCAGGCGAGCAGTTCTTC. The chain has TRBV5-1 and TRBJ2-1; 16 bases map to TRBD2. From germline, CDR1 is SGHRS and CDR2 YFSETQ. The CDR3 totals 16 residues. The V and J ends lost 3 bases and 10 bases, in that order; junction bases with no gene match: 7.